This T cell receptor (beta chain) derives from a study of T-cell memory formation after mild COVID-19. Study-level points and caveats: Clones shrinking between day 15 and 85 showed a balanced CD4/CD8 split, and those that grew later tilted toward CD4+.

TCRdb re-analysed the 5' RACE reads in MiXCR, keeping a single row per CDR3 protein. The sample consists of a few hundred thousand distinct CDR3 sequences, about an eighth of them appearing once. Trimming stripped 4 bases from V and 2 bases from J, with 11 bases between. From germline, CDR1 is LGHNA and CDR2 YNFKEQ. The CDR3 covers 14 residues. With respect to this clonotype: Its specificity is not known.

V usage is TRBV4-2 and J usage is TRBJ2-5; D is tentatively TRBD1 or TRBD2 (5 bases each). The sequence was collected from a young man who had mild COVID-19 (a few samples of this study predate the infection). Cell type and time point are not known. The specimen was PBMCs or a T cell subset sorted from them (not recorded which). In DNA form, the CDR3 reads TGTGCCAGCAGCCCCGTCGGGACGCAAGAGACCCAGTACTTC. As protein: CASSPVGTQETQYF.